The sequence of this T cell receptor beta chain was determined in a study of CD8+ T cells in alopecia areata. Background on the study: Oral tofacitinib (5 to 10 mg twice daily) was administered to treated patients.

TCR sequencing used cDNA made by reverse transcription of extracted RNA. Profiled with immunoSEQ multiplex PCR; TCRdb holds only in-frame clones, not every one. The sample yields about 180,000 clones, 50% to 75% seen once. The CDR3 sequence is 11 residues long. Germline V gene data show CDR1 as SQVTM and CDR2 as ANQGSEA. V lost 4 bases, J lost 1 base, and 4 bases lay in between. It was from alopecia areata patients that lesional scalp punch biopsies and peripheral blood were collected. PBMCs provided sorted CD4+ and CD8+ T cells. This sequence was found in a human donor with alopecia areata. Here the sequenced sample was CD4+ T cells sorted from blood, taken at week 0. V is TRBV29-1 and J is TRBJ1-1; D is unresolved. CDR3 amino acids: CSVGENTEAFF. The CDR3 DNA is TGCAGCGTTGGCGAGAACACTGAAGCTTTCTTT.